This T cell receptor (beta chain) is from a study of blood T cell repertoires in COVID-19. Repertoires were generated with immunoSEQ multiplex PCR, while TCRdb's copy carries only in-frame clones and drops some. This sample has about 110,000 clones, with around 84% found just once. Germline V gene sequence: CDR1 MNHEY, CDR2 SMNVEV (reference sequence). The length of the CDR3 is 16 residues. The trim removed 6 bases at V and 2 bases at J, leaving 3 bases unmatched. The specimen was peripheral blood. The TCR was taken from a woman of 80 years or more with active or convalescent COVID-19. V and J are TRBV27 and TRBJ2-6; 11 nucleotides line up with TRBD1. The CDR3 spells CASRRTGGAGANVLTF. The CDR3 bases are TGTGCCAGCAGGAGGACAGGGGGCGCTGGGGCCAACGTCCTGACTTTC.